A single sample gave rise to the 12 T cell receptor beta chains below, sequenced in a study of naive and memory T cell subsets. Two oligonucleotides, mixed equimolar, formed the beta constant-region primer covering TRBC1 and TRBC2. TCRdb ran MiXCR on the UMI-ligation and nested PCR reads and lists one entry per CDR3 protein. Seen here are around 31,000 distinct CDR3 sequences, approximately 12% observed once, and the top ten hold over 15%. Sequencing was done on a sample of effector memory CD4+ T cells from blood. Sample subset: effector memory, CD45RA- CD27-. The origin of the receptors is a human donor in good health.

J is TRBJ1-5 and V is TRBV6-1; 9 bases agree with TRBD1. With V trimmed by 6 bases and J by 6 bases, 9 bases remained unmatched. The germline V gene has CDR1 MNHNS and CDR2 SASEGT. This CDR3 comprises 15 residues. CDR3 in amino acids: CASSQGGQGGQPQHF. CDR3 sequence (DNA): TGTGCCAGCAGCCAAGGGGGACAGGGTGGTCAGCCCCAGCATTTT.

This clonotype was found many times. The V and J genes are TRBV18 and TRBJ2-1, with 14 bases identical to TRBD2. The J segment lost 7 bases and the V segment lost 0 bases, leaving 8 bases of the junction unmatched. The CDR3 sequence is 18 residues long. Germline CDR1 KGHSH, CDR2 LQKENI. CDR3 residues: CASSPPNEGLAGANEQFF. For the CDR3, the DNA is TGTGCCAGCTCACCACCGAATGAGGGACTAGCGGGAGCTAATGAGCAGTTCTTC.

The J gene is TRBJ2-7, the V gene TRBV20-1; no firm D call. Trimming took off 0 bases at V and 1 base at J, with 10 bases between the two ends. This CDR3 comprises 14 residues. Germline V CDR1 and CDR2: DFQATT, SNEGSKA (reference sequence). The CDR3 sequence is CSARDAGRSYEQYF. CDR3 bases: TGCAGTGCTAGAGATGCAGGAAGGTCCTACGAGCAGTACTTC.

The rearrangement uses TRBV20-1 and TRBJ1-4, with 9 bases lining up with TRBD1. Germline V gene lookup returns CDR1 DFQATT and CDR2 SNEGSKA (reference sequence). The V and J ends lost 4 bases and 8 bases, in that order; junction bases with no gene match: 8. The length of the CDR3 is 14 residues. CDR3 region: CSAIRTGGREKLFF. The DNA for the CDR3 is TGCAGTGCTATACGTACAGGGGGCCGCGAAAAACTGTTTTTT.

The rearrangement uses TRBV6-2 or TRBV6-3 and TRBJ2-7; the match to TRBD2 covers 13 bases. The germline V gene has CDR1 MNHEY and CDR2 SVGEGT. The CDR3 has 15 residues. With 4 bases clipped from V and 4 bases from J, the junction kept 4 bases outside the gene matches. The CDR3 sequence: CASSSALAGGYEQYF. Here the CDR3 DNA reads TGTGCCAGCAGTTCCGCACTAGCGGGAGGGTACGAGCAGTACTTC.

This clonotype was counted ten times or more. The chain is built from TRBV19 and TRBJ1-5; 10 nucleotides align to TRBD1. V gave up 7 bases and J gave up 4 bases; unmatched junction bases: 7. This CDR3 is built from 15 residues. Germline V lookup: CDR1 LNHDA, CDR2 SQIVND (reference sequence). This chain's CDR3 is CASTLAGQGNQPQHF. The CDR3 DNA follows: TGTGCCAGTACATTGGCGGGACAGGGGAATCAGCCCCAGCATTTT.

The rearrangement links TRBV20-1 to TRBJ1-1; D is possibly TRBD1 (6 bases). The CDR3 contains 15 residues. Germline V gives CDR1 DFQATT, CDR2 SNEGSKA (reference sequence). Trimming stripped 3 bases from V and 1 base from J, with 15 bases between. The DNA of the CDR3 is TGCAGTGCTAGGCGGGGGGAGGGGGAGAACACTGAAGCTTTCTTT. Translated: CSARRGEGENTEAFF.

The rearrangement links TRBV7-9 to TRBJ2-2; TRBD1 might be the D (5 bases). CDR1 is SEHNR, CDR2 FQNEAQ, per germline (reference sequence). CDR3 length: 13 amino acids. V was pared by 5 bases and J by 8 bases, with 12 bases between. CDR3 protein: CASSTYRSGELFF. The CDR3, as DNA: TGTGCCAGCAGCACCTACAGGTCAGGGGAGCTGTTTTTT.

This clonotype was counted a few times. The chain carries TRBV7-9 and TRBJ2-3; 7 bases map to TRBD1. The CDR3 totals 15 residues. The junction had 11 bases not matched to a gene; V was cut back by 5 bases and J by 6 bases. Germline assignment: CDR1 SEHNR and CDR2 FQNEAQ (reference sequence). The CDR3 DNA sequence: TGTGCCAGCAGCCAGCCTGACAGGGCCAGGGATACGCAGTATTTT. Protein sequence: CASSQPDRARDTQYF.

This clonotype has at least ten counts. The chain links TRBV20-1 to TRBJ1-6; 7 bases agree with TRBD1. The CDR3 totals 15 residues. CDR1 DFQATT and CDR2 SNEGSKA come from the germline V gene (reference sequence). Trimming cost V 3 bases and J 9 bases; bases outside gene matches: 11. DNA of the CDR3: TGCAGTGCTAGTGGGCGGGACAGCAGAGGTTCACCCCTCCACTTT. As protein: CSASGRDSRGSPLHF.

J is TRBJ2-1 and V is TRBV28; no reliable D call. The V and J ends lost 2 bases and 7 bases respectively, with 12 bases between them. There are 14 residues in the CDR3. In germline, CDR1 is MDHEN, CDR2 SYDVKM. For the CDR3, the DNA is TGTGCCAGCAGTTTACCCCGACCAATGAATGAGCAGTTCTTC. It translates to CASSLPRPMNEQFF. Using reference TRBV28 and TRBJ2-1 for the parts outside the CDR3, the full variable domain is DVKVTQSSRYLVKRTGEKVFLECVQDMDHENMFWYRQDPGLGLRLIYFSYDVKMKEKGDIPEGYSVSREKKERFSLILESASTNQTSMYLCASSLPRPMNEQFFGPGTRLTVL.

Concerning this clonotype: Being one base from a much bigger clone, this may be a read error. V is TRBV12-3 or TRBV12-4 and J is TRBJ1-1; D is possibly TRBD1 (6 bases). The CDR3 totals 14 residues. The CDR3 here is CASGLNSGVGEAFF. CDR3 bases: TGTGCCAGCGGTTTAAACTCAGGGGTCGGTGAAGCTTTCTTT.